This is a list of T cell receptor beta chains from one sample in a study of multiple sclerosis patients with progressive multifocal leukoencephalopathy. Sequenced by immunoSEQ multiplex PCR; TCRdb stores in-frame clones only, minus some. The repertoire includes tens of thousands of clones, roughly 92% of them detected once, and less than 2.5% sits in the top ten. Sequencing was carried out using PBMCs. The source is a young man with multiple sclerosis. The CDR3 runs from the conserved cysteine through the conserved F or W. D genes are given only for firm matches. A clone size is listed for some rows: how often the clone was seen (once, few, many), or a class if it is expanded.

abundance,j_gene,v_gene,d_gene,CDR3nt,CDR3aa
.,TRBJ2-3,TRBV6-1,TRBD2,TGTGCCAGCCGACTAGCGGGCCGCACAGATACGCAGTATTTT,CASRLAGRTDTQYF
.,TRBJ1-5,TRBV19,.,TGTGCCAGTAGTAGCAGGGGAGGCAATCAGCCCCAGCATTTT,CASSSRGGNQPQHF
.,TRBJ1-1,TRBV5-6,.,TGTGCCAGCAGCTTGGCCACGGGGGCGATGAACACTGAAGCTTTCTTT,CASSLATGAMNTEAFF
once,TRBJ1-2,TRBV5-6,.,TGTGCCAGCAGCTTGGAATGGGGACAAAGATATGGCTACACCTTC,CASSLEWGQRYGYTF
.,TRBJ1-2,TRBV28,TRBD1,TGTGCCAGCAGCGCCCCGGGACAGCTATTCTATGGCTACACCTTC,CASSAPGQLFYGYTF
.,TRBJ2-1,TRBV9,.,TGTGCCAGCAGCCCGCCGGTGCTTCTGAGGGACGGATCCAATGAGCAGTTCTTC,CASSPPVLLRDGSNEQFF
once,TRBJ1-5,TRBV7-2,.,TGTGCCAGCAGCTTGGGGTTCGTCGGCAATCAGCCCCAGCATTTT,CASSLGFVGNQPQHF
.,TRBJ1-2,TRBV19,.,TGTGCCAGTAGTATAGGAGCGGCTGGCTACACCTTC,CASSIGAAGYTF
.,TRBJ2-7,TRBV5-6,.,TGTGCCAGCAGCTTAATAGGGACCTCCTACGAGCAGTACTTC,CASSLIGTSYEQYF
.,TRBJ1-1,TRBV10-1,TRBD1,TGCGCCAGCTCGGGACAGATGAACACTGAAGCTTTCTTT,CASSGQMNTEAFF
.,TRBJ2-1,TRBV10-1,.,TGCGCCAGCAGTGAGACAGGGATCAAGTACAATGAGCAGTTCTTC,CASSETGIKYNEQFF
.,TRBJ1-4,TRBV29-1,TRBD1,TGCAGCGTGGGTGGGACAGGGAGAGAAAAACTGTTTTTT,CSVGGTGREKLFF
.,TRBJ1-1,TRBV18,.,TGTGCCAGCTCACCACAGGGGACGACGAACACTGAAGCTTTCTTT,CASSPQGTTNTEAFF
.,TRBJ2-1,TRBV1,.,TGCACCAGCAGCCTTCATCTTTTTTTTAGCGGGAATGAGCAGTTCTTC,CTSSLHLFFSGNEQFF
.,TRBJ2-2,TRBV7-2,TRBD2,TGTGCCAGCAGCTTAGCCCTAGCGGGAGCCGGGGAGCTGTTTTTT,CASSLALAGAGELFF